The next 5 T cell receptor beta chains were all read from a single sample in a study of blood T cell repertoires in COVID-19. Generated by immunoSEQ multiplex PCR, the TCRdb table keeps only in-frame clones and is missing some. Seen here are about 160,000 clones, around four fifths observed once, and the top ten hold 2.8%. Input material: peripheral blood. The receptor set was obtained from a man in his 70s with acute or convalescent COVID-19.

The rearrangement uses TRBV25-1 and TRBJ1-1; D unclear. The V and J ends lost 1 base and 6 bases respectively, with 9 bases between them. Germline assignment: CDR1 MGHDK and CDR2 SYGVNS. The CDR3 is 13 amino acids. The DNA for the CDR3 is TGTGCCAGCAGTGAATCTGGGAGGGCTGAAGCTTTCTTT. Encoded protein: CASSESGRAEAFF.

The chain joins TRBV30 to TRBJ2-1; TRBD2 aligns across 8 bases. This CDR3 comprises 16 residues. Germline CDR1 GTSNPN, CDR2 SVGIG (reference sequence). Trimming at V came to 3 bases and at J to 7 bases, leaving 14 bases not matched to a gene. DNA for the CDR3: TGTGCCTGGAGGGAATTAAGCGGGAGTTTTAATAATGAGCAGTTCTTC. This gives the protein CAWRELSGSFNNEQFF.

The V and J genes are TRBV7-8 and TRBJ2-3; D possibly corresponds to TRBD1 (6 bases). Trimming pared 5 bases from V and 0 bases from J, leaving 12 bases between. The CDR3 sequence is 15 residues long. Germline CDR1 SGHVS, CDR2 FQNEAQ. The CDR3 DNA reads as TGTGCCAGCAGCCCATGGACAGCTAGCACAGATACGCAGTATTTT. As protein: CASSPWTASTDTQYF.

As concerns this clone: This sample includes further DNA sequences coding for the same CDR3. The chain recombines TRBV7-9 with TRBJ2-3; D ambiguous. Germline values: CDR1 SEHNR, CDR2 FQNEAQ (reference sequence). The CDR3 runs to 13 residues. The V end lost 2 bases, the J end lost 2 bases, and 5 bases lay between the germline ends. In DNA, the CDR3 is TGTGCCAGCAGCTTATTATCCACAGATACGCAGTATTTT. Its protein product is CASSLLSTDTQYF. The whole variable domain, filled in from reference TRBV7-9 and TRBJ2-3, reads DTGVSQNPRHKITKRGQNVTFRCDPISEHNRLYWYRQTLGQGPEFLTYFQNEAQLEKSRLLSDRFSAERPKGSFSTLEIQRTEQGDSAMYLCASSLLSTDTQYFGPGTRLTVL.

The chain has TRBV6-5 and TRBJ2-7; D is unresolved. V was clipped by 8 bases and J by 0 bases, with 11 bases between them. The length of the CDR3 is 13 residues. Per the germline V gene, CDR1 is MNHEY and CDR2 is SVGAGI. The CDR3 sequence: CASSTESSYEQYF. The CDR3 coding sequence is TGTGCCAGCTCGACGGAGAGCTCCTACGAGCAGTACTTC.